This TCR beta chain is from a study of T cell responses to AZD1222 COVID-19 vaccine. Findings of the study overall: The CD4 TCRs associated with vaccination extended across spike and predominated at 160-218 and 743-854. None of the repertoires were sampled until the peak T cell response had passed. Close to half of spike-specific TCRs reportedly recognize unmutated variant regions. Among the donors, most were white British and more were female, and clonal diversity was possibly underestimated.

V was shortened by 2 bases and J by 6 bases, with 12 bases between the two germline ends. CDR1 is MGHRA, CDR2 YSYEKL, per germline. This CDR3 has 14 residues. In this sample, this clone turned up a few times. Its antigen is undetermined. Clones were read by immunoSEQ multiplex PCR, and TCRdb kept only the in-frame ones, dropping some. The repertoire holds more than 100,000 clones, over 75% seen once, with roughly 1.3% in the top ten. Material: peripheral blood, obtained on day 0 of AZD1222 vaccination. The V call is TRBV4-1, the J call TRBJ2-3; D may correspond to TRBD1 or TRBD2 (5 bases each). The TCR comes from an adult in good health. CDR3 loop: CASSQSGPADTQYF. The CDR3 DNA follows: TGCGCCAGCAGCCAATCGGGACCTGCGGATACGCAGTATTTT.